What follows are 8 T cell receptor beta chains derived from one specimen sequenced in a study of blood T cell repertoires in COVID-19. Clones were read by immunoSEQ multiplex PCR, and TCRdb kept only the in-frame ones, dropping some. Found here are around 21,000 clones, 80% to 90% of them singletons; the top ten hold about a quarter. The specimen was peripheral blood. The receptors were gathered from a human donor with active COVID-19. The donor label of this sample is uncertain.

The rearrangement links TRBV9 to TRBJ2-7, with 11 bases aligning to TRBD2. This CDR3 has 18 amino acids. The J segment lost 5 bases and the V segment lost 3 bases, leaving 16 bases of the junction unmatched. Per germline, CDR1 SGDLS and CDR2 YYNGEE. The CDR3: CASSETTGLAGGFNEQYF. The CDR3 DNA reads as TGTGCCAGCAGCGAAACGACGGGGCTAGCGGGAGGCTTCAACGAGCAGTACTTC.

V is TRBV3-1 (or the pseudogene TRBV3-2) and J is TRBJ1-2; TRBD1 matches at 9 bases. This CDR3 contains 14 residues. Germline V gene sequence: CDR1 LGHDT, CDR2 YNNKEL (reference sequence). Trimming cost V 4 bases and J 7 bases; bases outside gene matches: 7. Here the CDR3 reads CASSPQDRGGGYTF. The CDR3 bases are TGTGCCAGCAGCCCTCAGGACAGGGGTGGTGGCTACACCTTC.

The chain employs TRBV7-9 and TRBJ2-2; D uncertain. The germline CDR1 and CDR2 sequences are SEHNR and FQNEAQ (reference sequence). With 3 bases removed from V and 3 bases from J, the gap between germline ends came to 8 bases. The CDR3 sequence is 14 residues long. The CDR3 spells CASSFTPDTGELFF. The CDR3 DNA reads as TGTGCCAGCAGCTTTACCCCGGACACCGGGGAGCTGTTTTTT.

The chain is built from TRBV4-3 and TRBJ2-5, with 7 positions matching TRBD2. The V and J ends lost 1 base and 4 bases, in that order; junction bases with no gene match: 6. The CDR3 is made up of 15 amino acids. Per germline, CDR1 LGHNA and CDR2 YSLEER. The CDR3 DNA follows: TGCGCCAGCAGCCAAGCGAAAGCGGGAAGAGAGACCCAGTACTTC. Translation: CASSQAKAGRETQYF.

DNA for the CDR3: TGTGCCAGCTCACCCGAACAGGCCATGAACACTGAAGCTTTCTTT. Its translation is CASSPEQAMNTEAFF. The rearrangement uses TRBV18 and TRBJ1-1; the D gene is possibly TRBD1 (5 bases). V was shortened by 3 bases and J by 0 bases, with 11 bases between the two germline ends. This CDR3 has 15 amino acids. In germline, CDR1 is KGHSH, CDR2 LQKENI.

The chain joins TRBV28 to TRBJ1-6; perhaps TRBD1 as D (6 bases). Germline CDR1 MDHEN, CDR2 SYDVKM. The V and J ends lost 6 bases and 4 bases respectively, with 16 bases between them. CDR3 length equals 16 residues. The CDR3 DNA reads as TGTGCCAGCAGCAACAGGGAATTGGGGTATAATTCACCCCTCCACTTT. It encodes CASSNRELGYNSPLHF. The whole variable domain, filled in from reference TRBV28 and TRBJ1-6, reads DVKVTQSSRYLVKRTGEKVFLECVQDMDHENMFWYRQDPGLGLRLIYFSYDVKMKEKGDIPEGYSVSREKKERFSLILESASTNQTSMYLCASSNRELGYNSPLHFGNGTRLTVT.

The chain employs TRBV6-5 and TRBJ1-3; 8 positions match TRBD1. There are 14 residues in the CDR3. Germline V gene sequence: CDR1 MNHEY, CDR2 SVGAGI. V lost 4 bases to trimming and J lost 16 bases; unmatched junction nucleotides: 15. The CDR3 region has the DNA TGTGCCAGCAGTTCACCAGGGGGCCCCCGTCGCGTTTATTTT. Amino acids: CASSSPGGPRRVYF.

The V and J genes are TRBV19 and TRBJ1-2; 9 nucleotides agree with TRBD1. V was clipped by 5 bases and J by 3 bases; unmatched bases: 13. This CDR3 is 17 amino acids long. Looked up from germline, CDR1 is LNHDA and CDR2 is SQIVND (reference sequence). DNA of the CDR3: TGTGCCAGTAGTTGGGCGGGTACAGGGGGCAAGGACTATGGCTACACCTTC. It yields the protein CASSWAGTGGKDYGYTF. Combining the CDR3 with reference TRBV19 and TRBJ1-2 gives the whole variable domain DGGITQSPKYLFRKEGQNVTLSCEQNLNHDAMYWYRQDPGQGLRLIYYSQIVNDFQKGDIAEGYSVSREKKESFPLTVTSAQKNPTAFYLCASSWAGTGGKDYGYTFGSGTRLTVV.